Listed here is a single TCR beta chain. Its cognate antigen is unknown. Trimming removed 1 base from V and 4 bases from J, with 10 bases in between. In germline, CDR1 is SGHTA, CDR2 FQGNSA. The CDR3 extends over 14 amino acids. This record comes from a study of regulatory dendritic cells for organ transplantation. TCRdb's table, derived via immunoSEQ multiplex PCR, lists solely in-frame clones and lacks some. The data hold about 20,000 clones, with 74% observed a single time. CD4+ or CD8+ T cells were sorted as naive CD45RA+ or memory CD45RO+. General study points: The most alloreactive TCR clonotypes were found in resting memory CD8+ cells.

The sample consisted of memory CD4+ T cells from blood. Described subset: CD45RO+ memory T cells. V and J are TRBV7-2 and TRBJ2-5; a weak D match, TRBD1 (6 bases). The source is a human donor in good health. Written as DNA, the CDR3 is TGTGCCAGCAGCTTAGTAAGGGGGTCAGAGACCCAGTACTTC. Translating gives CASSLVRGSETQYF.